The rows below give T cell receptor beta chains drawn from one sample of a study of blood T cells in healthy people across ages. TCRdb re-analysed the 5' RACE reads in MiXCR, keeping a single row per CDR3 protein. The sample has roughly 1,700,000 distinct CDR3 sequences, about 28% seen once. Sample: blood. The receptors shown here come from a woman aged 25 to 39 in good health. CDR3s include the opening cysteine and the closing phenylalanine or tryptophan. A D gene is named only where the DNA matches it firmly. Not every row has a clone size; where given, it reads once, few, many or a size class.

TRBV6-4,TRBJ2-7,-,TRBD1,TGTGCCAGCAGTGGGGGGGGGACAGGGGATTGCGACGAGCAGTACTTC,CASSGGGTGDCDEQYF
TRBV28,TRBJ2-7,few,TRBD1,TGTGCCAGCAACATAGGGACAGACTACGAGCAGTACTTC,CASNIGTDYEQYF
TRBV3-1,TRBJ2-7,many,-,TGTGCCAGCAGCCAAGATCGTTCGTGGGACTACGAGCAGTACTTC,CASSQDRSWDYEQYF
TRBV9,TRBJ2-2,-,-,TGTGCCAGCAGCGGAGGGGCTCCGAACACCGGGGAGCTGTTTTTT,CASSGGAPNTGELFF
TRBV29-1,TRBJ1-2,many,-,TGCAGCGTTGATAAGGAGGGCTATGGCTACACCTTC,CSVDKEGYGYTF
TRBV10-3,TRBJ2-6,-,-,TGTGCCATCACCCAGGGGTCTGGGGCCAACGTCCTGACTTTC,CAITQGSGANVLTF
TRBV20-1,TRBJ2-7,-,TRBD1,TGCAGTGCTAGAAGGTTTGGGGACAGCACCTACGAGCAGTACTTC,CSARRFGDSTYEQYF
TRBV29-1,TRBJ2-5,few,TRBD1,TGCAGCGTTCAAACAGGGGTAGGTCGCTACAATGAGCAGTACTTC,CSVQTGVGRYNEQYF
TRBV29-1,TRBJ1-1,few,-,TGCAGCGTTGGGGACCCGGCAGGGACAGAAGCTTTCTTT,CSVGDPAGTEAFF
TRBV7-2,TRBJ2-1,few,-,TGTGCCAGCAGCTTTGTAGGGTCCAATGAGCAGTTCTTC,CASSFVGSNEQFF
TRBV6-6,TRBJ2-3,-,TRBD2,TGTGCCAGCAGAGCGACTAGCGGGAGGGGGACAGATACGCAGTATTTT,CASRATSGRGTDTQYF
TRBV7-8,TRBJ2-3,-,-,TGTGCCAGCAGCTTAAAAGGGGCCTCGTGGGGCACAGATACGCAGTATTTT,CASSLKGASWGTDTQYF
TRBV20-1,TRBJ1-6,many,-,TGCAGTGCTCGGGGGGGGGATTCACCCCTCCACTTT,CSARGGDSPLHF
TRBV2,TRBJ2-1,few,-,TGTGCCAGCAGTGGTACAACGGGGAATGAGCAGTTCTTC,CASSGTTGNEQFF
TRBV12-3/TRBV12-4,TRBJ2-5,few,-,TGTGCCAGCACCATAGCGGTTCTCCAAGAGACCCAGTACTTC,CASTIAVLQETQYF
TRBV14,TRBJ2-3,-,TRBD1,TGTGCCAGCAGCCAAGGAGGGGGCGTAGATACGCAGTATTTT,CASSQGGGVDTQYF
TRBV7-2,TRBJ1-1,few,-,TGTGCCAGCAGCCGACGATTGGGGGCGGCCACTGAAGCTTTCTTT,CASSRRLGAATEAFF
TRBV2,TRBJ1-4,many,-,TGTGCCAGCAGTGTAGGGACACCTGAAAAACTGTTTTTT,CASSVGTPEKLFF
TRBV6-1,TRBJ1-5,-,TRBD1,TGTGCCAGCAGTGAATTAGCACCCCGTTCAGGGGGAGGGCAGCCCCAGCATTTT,CASSELAPRSGGGQPQHF
TRBV6-2/TRBV6-3,TRBJ2-7,few,-,TGTGCCAGCAGAAGGGGTTTCCCGAATTCCTACGAGCAGTACTTC,CASRRGFPNSYEQYF
TRBV20-1,TRBJ2-5,few,-,TGCAGTGCAGGGACTGACCGGAGGGAGACCCAGTACTTC,CSAGTDRRETQYF
TRBV9,TRBJ1-2,many,-,TGTGCCAGCAGCCCCGGTCAGAGAGGGCTTGGCTACACCTTC,CASSPGQRGLGYTF
TRBV28,TRBJ2-5,-,TRBD2,TGTGCCAGCACCAATCCGGGACTAGCGGGAGAAGTTCCACGGCAGTACTTC,CASTNPGLAGEVPRQYF
TRBV3-1,TRBJ1-2,few,-,TGTGCCAGCAGCCAAGGCCGGCTACTCTACACCTTC,CASSQGRLLYTF
TRBV2,TRBJ2-3,few,-,TGTGCCAGCAGTGAAAACCCGGGGGCGGTTACGCAGTATTTT,CASSENPGAVTQYF